This T cell receptor beta chain was captured in a study of blood T cell repertoires in COVID-19. Study-wide context: Both acute and convalescent COVID-19 samples were obtained from the United States, Italy and Spain.

V was shortened by 3 bases and J by 9 bases, with 6 bases between the two germline ends. CDR1 and CDR2 from the germline V gene are ENHRY and SYGVKD. CDR3 size: 11 residues. Original methodology: By means of reference gene primer amplification, nucleated cell counts were estimated. Profiled with immunoSEQ multiplex PCR; TCRdb holds only in-frame clones, not every one. The V and J calls and clone size were taken over from that table, and D and trimming were inferred from the DNA. This table has roughly 160,000 clones, 90% appearing once. This sequence originates from a man aged 45-65 years with acute or convalescent COVID-19. The chain combines TRBV10-3 with TRBJ2-1; tentatively, D is TRBD1 (5 bases). Sequences were obtained from peripheral blood. This chain's CDR3 is CAISERGEQFF. In DNA, the CDR3 is TGTGCCATCAGTGAAAGGGGTGAGCAGTTCTTC.